Listed below are T cell receptor beta chains from one sample, sequenced in a study of CD8 T cells in Susac syndrome. TCRdb analysed the immunoSEQ multiplex PCR reads with MiXCR anew, one entry per CDR3 protein. The repertoire holds roughly 86,000 distinct CDR3 sequences, with about 95% as singletons. The sequencing sample was made of CD8+ T cells from PBMCs. These receptor sequences come from a human donor with Susac syndrome. CDR3s include the opening cysteine and the closing phenylalanine or tryptophan. D genes are given only for firm matches. Clone size is shown for a subset of rows, as once, few, many or a class of expanded clone.

D	V	length	J	size	DNA	CDR3
TRBD1	TRBV28	15	TRBJ2-5	NA	TGTGCCAGCAGTTTAGGGGACAGAAGTCGAGAGACCCAGTACTTC	CASSLGDRSRETQYF
NA	TRBV6-6	14	TRBJ1-2	NA	TGTGCCAGCAGTTACTCTACCCAGGAGGGTGGCTACACCTTC	CASSYSTQEGGYTF
NA	TRBV5-1	12	TRBJ2-5	NA	TGCGCCAGCAGCTTGGACCCGTGGACCCAGTACTTC	CASSLDPWTQYF
NA	TRBV20-1	13	TRBJ2-2	NA	TGCAGTGCTAGCGGCACGAACACCGGGGAGCTGTTTTTT	CSASGTNTGELFF
NA	TRBV4-3	16	TRBJ1-2	NA	TGCGCCAGCAGCCAAGACAGGGTACAGGCATTCTATGGCTACACCTTC	CASSQDRVQAFYGYTF
TRBD1	TRBV6-6	15	TRBJ2-5	NA	TGTGCCAGCAGTTACCGGGACAGGAGGCAAGAGACCCAGTACTTC	CASSYRDRRQETQYF
NA	TRBV11-2	15	TRBJ2-3	NA	TGTGCCAGCAGCTATGACGTCTACGGTCGGGATACGCAGTATTTT	CASSYDVYGRDTQYF
TRBD1	TRBV20-1	12	TRBJ1-2	NA	TGCAGTGCTAGAGTTACAGGGGGGAGGGTTCCCTTC	CSARVTGGRVPF
NA	TRBV4-3	13	TRBJ2-7	NA	TGCGCCAGCAGCCAAGTTATCTCCTACGAGCAGTACTTC	CASSQVISYEQYF
NA	TRBV7-3	12	TRBJ2-3	NA	TGTGCCAGCAGCCAAACAGGAGGTACGCAGTATTTT	CASSQTGGTQYF
NA	TRBV20-1	14	TRBJ2-5	NA	TGCAGTGCTAGTCGCGGGGCGTCCCAGGAGACCCAGTACTTC	CSASRGASQETQYF
NA	TRBV18	14	TRBJ1-5	once	TGTGCCAGCTCAAACAGGTATAGCAATCAGCCCCAGCATTTT	CASSNRYSNQPQHF
TRBD2	TRBV7-3	17	TRBJ2-1	NA	TGTGCCAGCAGCCCCTTGCCTCGCGGGGGGCCCTCCAATGAGCAGTTCTTC	CASSPLPRGGPSNEQFF
TRBD1	TRBV20-1	14	TRBJ2-7	NA	TGCAGTGCTAGGGACGACAGGGTCAGTTACGAGCAGTACTTC	CSARDDRVSYEQYF
NA	TRBV9	15	TRBJ2-7	NA	TGTGCCAGCAGCTTCTCGGCAGGGGACCTCTACGAGCAGTACTTC	CASSFSAGDLYEQYF
NA	TRBV9	15	TRBJ1-6	NA	TGTGCCAGCAGCGTATCGGGACCGCCGAAGCATCCCCTCCACTTT	CASSVSGPPKHPLHF
NA	TRBV6-1	10	TRBJ2-7	NA	TGTGCCAGCAGTATGGACGAGCAGTACTTC	CASSMDEQYF
NA	TRBV6-6	16	TRBJ1-2	once	TGTGCCAGCAGTTACTCAGCGACGTCAGCTAACTATGGCTACACCTTC	CASSYSATSANYGYTF
TRBD2	TRBV11-2	16	TRBJ2-5	NA	TGTGCCAGCAGCCTAAATAGGGCGGGGGTACAAGAGACCCAGTACTTC	CASSLNRAGVQETQYF
TRBD1	TRBV28	15	TRBJ1-5	NA	TGTGCCAGCAGCCCCGGGACAGGGGGCAGTCAGCCCCAGCATTTT	CASSPGTGGSQPQHF
TRBD1	TRBV20-1	15	TRBJ2-1	NA	TGCAGTGCGGTCCGGGGACAGGGGATTGGCAATGAGCAGTTCTTC	CSAVRGQGIGNEQFF
NA	TRBV11-1	12	TRBJ2-4	NA	TGTGCCAGCAGCCCCTTGGGAAACATTCAGTACTTC	CASSPLGNIQYF
NA	TRBV2	11	TRBJ2-3	NA	TGTGCCAGCTTTCGCACAGATACGCAGTATTTT	CASFRTDTQYF
NA	TRBV12-5	14	TRBJ2-7	NA	TGTGCTAGTGGTTTGGGACAGACGAGCTACGAGCAGTACTTC	CASGLGQTSYEQYF
NA	TRBV5-1	15	TRBJ1-3	NA	TGCGCCAGCAGCGGGGGGCCGAGCTCTGGAAACACCATATATTTT	CASSGGPSSGNTIYF
TRBD2	TRBV20-1	12	TRBJ2-1	NA	TGCAGTGCGGCAACTAGCGGGTCTATACAGTTCTTC	CSAATSGSIQFF
TRBD1	TRBV11-2	14	TRBJ1-4	NA	TGTGCCAGCAGCTGGACAGGGGAAAATGAAAAACTGTTTTTT	CASSWTGENEKLFF